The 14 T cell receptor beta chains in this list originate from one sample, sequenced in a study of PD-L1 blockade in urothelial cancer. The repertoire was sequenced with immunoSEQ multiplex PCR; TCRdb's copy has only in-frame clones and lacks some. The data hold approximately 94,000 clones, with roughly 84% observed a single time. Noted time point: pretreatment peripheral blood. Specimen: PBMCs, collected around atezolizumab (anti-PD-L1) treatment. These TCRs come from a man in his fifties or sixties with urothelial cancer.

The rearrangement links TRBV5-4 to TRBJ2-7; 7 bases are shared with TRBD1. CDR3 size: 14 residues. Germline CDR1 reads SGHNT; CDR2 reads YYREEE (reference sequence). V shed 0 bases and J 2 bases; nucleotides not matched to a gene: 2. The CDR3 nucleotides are TGTGCCAGCAGCTTGGACAGGGGCCCCTACGAGCAGTACTTC. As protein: CASSLDRGPYEQYF.

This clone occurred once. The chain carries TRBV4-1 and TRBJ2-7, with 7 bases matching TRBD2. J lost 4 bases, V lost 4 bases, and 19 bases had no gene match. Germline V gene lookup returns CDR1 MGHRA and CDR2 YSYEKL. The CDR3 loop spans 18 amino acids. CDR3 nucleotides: TGCGCCAGCAGCCCCCGAGGGTTGGGGGGGACCGGAACTTACGAGCAGTACTTC. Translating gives CASSPRGLGGTGTYEQYF.

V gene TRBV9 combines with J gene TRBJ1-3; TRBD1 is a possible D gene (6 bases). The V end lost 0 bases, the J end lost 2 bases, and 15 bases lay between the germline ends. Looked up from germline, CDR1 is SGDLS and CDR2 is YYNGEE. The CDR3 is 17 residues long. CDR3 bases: TGTGCCAGCAGCGTAGATGCAGGGGTAAGAACTGGAAACACCATATATTTT. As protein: CASSVDAGVRTGNTIYF.

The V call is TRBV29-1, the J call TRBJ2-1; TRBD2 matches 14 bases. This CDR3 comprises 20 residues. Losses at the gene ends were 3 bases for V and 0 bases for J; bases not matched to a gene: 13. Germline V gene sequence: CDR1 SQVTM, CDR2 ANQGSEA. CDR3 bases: TGCAGCGTTGATCGTACACCGGGACTAGCGGGAGCTCACTCCTACAATGAGCAGTTCTTC. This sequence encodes CSVDRTPGLAGAHSYNEQFF.

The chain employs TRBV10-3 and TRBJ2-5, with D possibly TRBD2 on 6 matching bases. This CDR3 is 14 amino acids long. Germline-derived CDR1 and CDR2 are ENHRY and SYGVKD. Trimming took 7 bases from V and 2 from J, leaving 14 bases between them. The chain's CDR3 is CAIKNGGGQETQYF. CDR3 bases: TGTGCCATCAAAAATGGGGGAGGACAAGAGACCCAGTACTTC.

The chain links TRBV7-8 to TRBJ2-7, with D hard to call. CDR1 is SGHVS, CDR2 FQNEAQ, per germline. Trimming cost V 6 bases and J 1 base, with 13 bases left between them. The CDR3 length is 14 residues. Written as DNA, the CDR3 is TGTGCCAGCAGTTCACTATCTACATCCTACGAGCAGTACTTC. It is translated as CASSSLSTSYEQYF.

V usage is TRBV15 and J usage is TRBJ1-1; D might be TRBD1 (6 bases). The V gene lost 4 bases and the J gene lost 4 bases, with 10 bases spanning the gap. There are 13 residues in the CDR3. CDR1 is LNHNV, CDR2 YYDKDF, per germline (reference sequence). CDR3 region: CATSTTGGTEAFF. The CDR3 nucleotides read TGTGCCACCAGCACGACAGGAGGCACTGAAGCTTTCTTT.

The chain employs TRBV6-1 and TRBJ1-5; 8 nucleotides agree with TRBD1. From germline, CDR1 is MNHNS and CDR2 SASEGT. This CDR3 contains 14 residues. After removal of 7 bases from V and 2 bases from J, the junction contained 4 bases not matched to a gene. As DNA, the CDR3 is TGTGCCAGCAATTTACAGGGGGGCAATCAGCCCCAGCATTTT. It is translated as CASNLQGGNQPQHF.

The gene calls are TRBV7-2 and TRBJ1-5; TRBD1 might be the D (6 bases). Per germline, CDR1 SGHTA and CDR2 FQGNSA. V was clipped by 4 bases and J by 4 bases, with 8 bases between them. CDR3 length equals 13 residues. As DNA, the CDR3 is TGTGCCAGCAGCTCACAGGGAAATCAGCCCCAGCATTTT. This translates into CASSSQGNQPQHF.

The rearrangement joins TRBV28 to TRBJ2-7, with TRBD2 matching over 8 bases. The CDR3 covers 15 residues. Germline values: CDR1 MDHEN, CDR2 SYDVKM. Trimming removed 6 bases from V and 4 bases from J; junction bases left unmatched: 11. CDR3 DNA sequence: TGTGCCAGCAGCGCCGGGACTAGTTGGGAATACGAGCAGTACTTC. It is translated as CASSAGTSWEYEQYF. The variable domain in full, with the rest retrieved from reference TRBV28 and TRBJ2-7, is DVKVTQSSRYLVKRTGEKVFLECVQDMDHENMFWYRQDPGLGLRLIYFSYDVKMKEKGDIPEGYSVSREKKERFSLILESASTNQTSMYLCASSAGTSWEYEQYFGPGTRLTVT.

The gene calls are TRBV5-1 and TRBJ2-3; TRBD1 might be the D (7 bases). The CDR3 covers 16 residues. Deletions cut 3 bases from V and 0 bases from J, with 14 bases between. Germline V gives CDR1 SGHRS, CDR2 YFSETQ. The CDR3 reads CASSWGAGGSTDTQYF. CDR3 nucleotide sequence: TGCGCCAGCAGCTGGGGGGCAGGGGGAAGCACAGATACGCAGTATTTT.

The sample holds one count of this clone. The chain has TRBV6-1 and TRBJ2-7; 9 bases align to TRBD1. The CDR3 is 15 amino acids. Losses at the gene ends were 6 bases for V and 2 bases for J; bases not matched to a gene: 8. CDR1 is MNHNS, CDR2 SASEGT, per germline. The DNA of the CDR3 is TGTGCCAGCAGCATAGACAGGGGGGCCACCTACGAGCAGTACTTC. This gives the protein CASSIDRGATYEQYF.

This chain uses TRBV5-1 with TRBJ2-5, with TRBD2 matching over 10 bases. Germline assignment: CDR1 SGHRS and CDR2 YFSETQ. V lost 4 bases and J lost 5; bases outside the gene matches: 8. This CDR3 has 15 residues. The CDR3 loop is CASSLTAGGPETQYF. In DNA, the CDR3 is TGCGCCAGCAGCCTAACAGCGGGGGGGCCGGAGACCCAGTACTTC.

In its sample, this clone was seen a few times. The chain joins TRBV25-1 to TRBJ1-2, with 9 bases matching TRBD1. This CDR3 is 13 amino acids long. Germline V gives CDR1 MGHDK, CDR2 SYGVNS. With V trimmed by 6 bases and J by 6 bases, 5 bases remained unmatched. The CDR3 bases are TGTGCCAGCAGGCTACAGGGGGCTGATGGCTACACCTTC. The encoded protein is CASRLQGADGYTF.